This T cell receptor beta chain was identified in a study of cytomegalovirus exposure and HLA in healthy donors. Study results and caveats: Listed as cytomegalovirus-associated were 164 TCR beta chains.

Turning to this clone: As yet, its antigen is unknown.

The PCR used 60 Vbeta and 13 Jbeta primers. Only in-frame clones appear in the TCRdb table, and some are missing; sequencing was by immunoSEQ multiplex PCR. The sample has around 120,000 clones, around three quarters seen once. The germline V gene encodes CDR1 MNHEY and CDR2 SMNVEV (reference sequence). The CDR3 is 16 residues long. J gave up 7 bases and V 1 base, and 11 bases lay outside the gene matches. The sequence came from a woman in her thirties or forties in good health and CMV-seropositive. The sequencing input was PBMCs. The rearrangement links TRBV27 to TRBJ1-2; 8 bases are shared with TRBD1. CDR3 sequence reads: CASSLLGQGAAAGYTF. The CDR3 coding sequence is TGTGCCAGCAGTTTATTGGGGCAGGGGGCCGCGGCTGGCTACACCTTC.